This section outlines one TCR beta chain sequence together with its context. The method was immunoSEQ multiplex PCR; TCRdb's version includes in-frame clones alone and lacks a portion of them. The sample shows 150,000 to 200,000 clones, around 94% of them seen only once. Trimming pared 1 base from V and 3 bases from J, leaving 14 bases between. In germline, CDR1 is SQVTM, CDR2 ANQGSEA. CDR3 length: 15 amino acids. The data belong to a study of control samples from healthy donors and cancer patients. The chain couples TRBV29-1 to TRBJ2-3, with TRBD2 as a possible D gene (5 bases). The sequenced material came from blood. The receptor comes from a woman aged 18-29 years in good health. The CDR3 loop reads CSVEGGRRNTDTQYF. CDR3 nucleotides: TGCAGCGTTGAAGGCGGACGGAGGAATACAGATACGCAGTATTTT.